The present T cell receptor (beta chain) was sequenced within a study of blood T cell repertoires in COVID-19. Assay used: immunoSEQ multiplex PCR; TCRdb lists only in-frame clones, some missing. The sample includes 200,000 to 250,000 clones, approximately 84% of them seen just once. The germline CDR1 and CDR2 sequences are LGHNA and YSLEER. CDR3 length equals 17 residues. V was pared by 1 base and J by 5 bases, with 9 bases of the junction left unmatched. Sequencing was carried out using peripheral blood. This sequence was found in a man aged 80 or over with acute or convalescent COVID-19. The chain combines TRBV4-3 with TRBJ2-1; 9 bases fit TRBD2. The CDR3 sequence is CASSQAQPGLANNEQFF. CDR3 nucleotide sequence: TGCGCCAGCAGCCAAGCCCAGCCGGGACTAGCCAACAATGAGCAGTTCTTC.